One T cell receptor (beta chain) is described in this entry. The CDR3 totals 14 residues. V lost 1 base and J 5 bases, leaving 12 bases between the germline ends. CDR1 is SGHRS and CDR2 is YFSETQ in the germline V gene. These data belong to a study of T-cell memory formation after mild COVID-19. Via MiXCR, TCRdb re-called the 5' RACE reads, giving one row per CDR3 protein. In the table there are over 300,000 distinct CDR3 sequences, roughly 19% of which are singletons. Sequencing used PBMCs or a T cell subset sorted from them (not recorded which). The clonotype originates from a man younger than 35 who had mild COVID-19 (a few samples of this study predate the infection). Cell type and time point are not known. The rearrangement links TRBV5-1 to TRBJ2-5, with D perhaps TRBD1 or TRBD2 (5 bases each). The CDR3 DNA sequence: TGCGCCAGCAGCTTGCTAGGGACCGAGGAGACCCAGTACTTC. This codes for CASSLLGTEETQYF.